The 17 T cell receptor beta chains given below trace back to one sample, sequenced in a study of control samples from healthy donors and cancer patients. This table comes from immunoSEQ multiplex PCR, and its TCRdb copy is limited to in-frame clones, with some not included. Counted here are over 100,000 clones, over 75% occurring once; the ten biggest clones make up 3.5% to 4.5%. The sequenced material came from blood. These receptors all come from a human donor in good health. The donor label of this sample is uncertain.

The rearrangement joins TRBV6-5 to TRBJ2-5, with D tentatively TRBD1 (7 bases). Trimming took 0 bases from V and 5 from J, leaving 13 bases between them. Germline CDR1 MNHEY, CDR2 SVGAGI. The CDR3 length is 15 residues. The CDR3 coding sequence is TGTGCCAGCAGTTACTCGGAGGGGGCGGGGGAGACCCAGTACTTC. It specifies CASSYSEGAGETQYF.

This chain uses TRBV19 with TRBJ1-3, with D possibly being TRBD1 (6 bases). This CDR3 region has 15 residues. Trimming cost V 5 bases and J 3 bases, with 14 bases left between them. Per germline, CDR1 LNHDA and CDR2 SQIVND (reference sequence). CDR3 protein: CASSQRQVLGNTIYF. The CDR3 bases are TGTGCCAGTAGTCAGAGACAGGTCCTTGGAAACACCATATATTTT. Drawing the rest from reference TRBV19 and TRBJ1-3, the complete variable domain is DGGITQSPKYLFRKEGQNVTLSCEQNLNHDAMYWYRQDPGQGLRLIYYSQIVNDFQKGDIAEGYSVSREKKESFPLTVTSAQKNPTAFYLCASSQRQVLGNTIYFGEGSWLTVV.

The rearrangement joins TRBV5-1 to TRBJ2-5; the D gene is possibly TRBD1 (6 bases). Trimming cost V 2 bases and J 4 bases, with 15 bases left between them. The CDR3 runs 15 residues. CDR1 is SGHRS, CDR2 YFSETQ, per germline. The chain's CDR3 is CASSFGQYGSETQYF. CDR3 coding DNA: TGCGCCAGCAGCTTCGGACAGTATGGTTCAGAGACCCAGTACTTC.

The V call is TRBV3-1 (or the pseudogene TRBV3-2), the J call TRBJ2-7; 11 positions match TRBD2. This CDR3 has 20 amino acids. Losses at the gene ends were 4 bases for V and 7 bases for J; bases not matched to a gene: 24. The germline V gene has CDR1 LGHDT and CDR2 YNNKEL (reference sequence). The CDR3 DNA follows: TGTGCCAGCAGCCGACTGCCATTGGGTAGCGGGGGGGCCGAATTGGGAGAGCAGTACTTC. Protein sequence: CASSRLPLGSGGAELGEQYF.

V gene TRBV27 combines with J gene TRBJ2-4, with D hard to call. There are 14 residues in the CDR3. The germline gives CDR1 MNHEY, CDR2 SMNVEV (reference sequence). V lost 2 bases and J lost 0, with 5 bases in between. CDR3 loop: CASSLGLAKNIQYF. In DNA, the CDR3 is TGTGCCAGCAGTTTAGGGTTAGCCAAAAACATTCAGTACTTC.

The CDR3 reads CASSRHKNTGELFF. CDR3 nucleotides: TGTGCCAGTAGTAGGCACAAGAATACCGGGGAGCTGTTTTTT. This chain joins TRBV19 and TRBJ2-2; no clear D gene. Germline values: CDR1 LNHDA, CDR2 SQIVND (reference sequence). The CDR3 is 14 amino acids. V gave up 4 bases and J gave up 5 bases, with 11 bases separating them.

The chain combines TRBV6-5 with TRBJ2-7, with 7 bases identical to TRBD1. The CDR3 spans 15 residues. The V gene end was trimmed by 6 bases and the J gene end by 1 base; junction bases not matched to a gene: 9. CDR1 is MNHEY, CDR2 SVGAGI, per germline. CDR3 DNA sequence: TGTGCCAGCAGCCGACAGGGAAGTAGGTCCTACGAGCAGTACTTC. As protein: CASSRQGSRSYEQYF.

V gene TRBV28 combines with J gene TRBJ1-5; maybe TRBD1 (6 bases). V was cut by 6 bases and J by 6 bases, with 15 bases left in between. Germline-derived CDR1 and CDR2 are MDHEN and SYDVKM. The CDR3 has 14 amino acids. In DNA form, the CDR3 reads TGTGCCAGCAGATACACAGGGTTGGCTCAGCCCCAGCATTTT. It specifies CASRYTGLAQPQHF.

The chain recombines TRBV12-3 or TRBV12-4 with TRBJ2-7; no firm D call. The CDR3 is made up of 12 amino acids. Trimming removed 3 bases from V and 4 bases from J, with 7 bases in between. CDR3 protein: CASSLYGYEQYF. The CDR3 coding sequence is TGTGCCAGCAGTTTGTACGGGTACGAGCAGTACTTC.

The rearrangement uses TRBV5-5 and TRBJ2-6; TRBD1 matches 8 bases. With V trimmed by 4 bases and J by 0 bases, 9 bases remained unmatched. Germline CDR1 and CDR2: SGHKS and YYEKEE (reference sequence). This CDR3 is built from 18 residues. This CDR3 reads CASSPGTGNLSGANVLTF. In nucleotides, the CDR3 is TGTGCCAGCAGCCCTGGGACAGGCAACCTCTCTGGGGCCAACGTCCTGACTTTC.

The genes are TRBV5-1 and TRBJ2-3; 8 bases align to TRBD1. CDR1 SGHRS and CDR2 YFSETQ come from the germline V gene. Losses at the gene ends were 4 bases for V and 5 bases for J; bases not matched to a gene: 12. CDR3 length: 16 amino acids. In DNA, the CDR3 is TGCGCCAGCAGCATTGATGGACAGGGCCAAGGAGATACGCAGTATTTT. It codes for CASSIDGQGQGDTQYF.

V usage is TRBV6-5 and J usage is TRBJ1-1; D not resolved. This CDR3 has 14 amino acids. V lost 2 bases and J 4 bases, leaving 11 bases between the germline ends. From germline, CDR1 is MNHEY and CDR2 SVGAGI. CDR3 sequence reads: CASSYAYPSTEAFF. The DNA for the CDR3 is TGTGCCAGCAGTTACGCATACCCGAGCACTGAAGCTTTCTTT.

This sequence joins TRBV5-6 and TRBJ1-3, with 9 bases matching TRBD1. Germline V gene lookup returns CDR1 SGHDT and CDR2 YYEEEE. The CDR3 is 16 amino acids. Unmatched junction bases numbered 7, after V lost 6 bases and J lost 0 bases. CDR3 amino acids: CASNRTGESSGNTIYF. The CDR3, as DNA: TGTGCCAGCAACAGGACAGGGGAGAGCTCTGGAAACACCATATATTTT.

The V call is TRBV5-8, the J call TRBJ2-7, with D tentatively TRBD2 (7 bases). CDR1 SGHTS and CDR2 YDEGEE come from the germline V gene. Trimming took off 1 base at V and 2 bases at J, with 10 bases between the two ends. This CDR3 spans 14 amino acids. This CDR3 reads CASSLTGTTYEQYF. CDR3 DNA: TGTGCCAGCAGCTTGACAGGGACTACCTACGAGCAGTACTTC. The full variable domain, completed using reference TRBV5-8 and TRBJ2-7, is EAGVTQSPTHLIKTRGQQATLRCSPISGHTSVYWYQQALGLGLQFLLWYDEGEERNRGNFPPRFSGRQFPNYSSELNVNALELEDSALYLCASSLTGTTYEQYFGPGTRLTVT.

This chain uses TRBV27 with TRBJ1-2, with D perhaps matching TRBD1 (6 bases). Trimming shortened V by 5 bases and J by 1 base, and 11 bases separated the two germline ends. The CDR3 is 14 amino acids. Germline CDR1 and CDR2: MNHEY and SMNVEV (reference sequence). The CDR3 reads CASSQMDSNYGYTF. CDR3 DNA: TGTGCCAGCAGTCAAATGGACAGTAACTATGGCTACACCTTC.

The chain has TRBV20-1 and TRBJ1-4, with D unresolved. This CDR3 is 10 amino acids long. Trimming removed 6 bases at V and 6 bases at J, with 5 bases between. CDR1 is DFQATT and CDR2 is SNEGSKA in the germline V gene (reference sequence). As DNA, the CDR3 is TGCAGTGCCGTTGATGAAAAACTGTTTTTT. Translating it yields CSAVDEKLFF.

The chain recombines TRBV5-1 with TRBJ1-4; tentative D call: TRBD1 (5 bases). With 1 base removed from V and 6 bases from J, the gap between germline ends came to 10 bases. CDR3 length: 14 residues. CDR1 is SGHRS and CDR2 is YFSETQ in the germline V gene. The CDR3 nucleotides read TGCGCCAGCAGCTTGACTAGGGGAGATGAAAAACTGTTTTTT. Protein sequence: CASSLTRGDEKLFF.